This TCR beta chain was retrieved from a study of OX40 agonist ivuxolimab in advanced cancers. The V segment lost 3 bases and the J segment 4 bases; nucleotides outside the gene matches: 16. This CDR3 has 20 amino acids. Germline-derived CDR1 and CDR2 are LNHDA and SQIVND (reference sequence). Assay: immunoSEQ multiplex PCR; the TCRdb copy retains only in-frame clones and omits some. The sample holds roughly 74,000 clones, roughly 94% seen once. J is TRBJ2-6 and V is TRBV19; 9 positions agree with TRBD2. The sample in question was CD4+ or CD8+ T cells sorted from blood, obtained in a trial of the OX40 agonist ivuxolimab. The source is an adult with an advanced solid tumor such as melanoma, head and neck, liver or kidney cancer. CDR3: CASSISLSGRGGSGANVLTF. CDR3 DNA: TGTGCCAGTAGTATTTCCCTTAGCGGGAGAGGCGGATCCGGGGCCAACGTCCTGACTTTC.